The rows below give T cell receptor beta chains drawn from one sample of a study of blood T cell repertoires in COVID-19. TCRdb keeps only in-frame clones here, not all; method: immunoSEQ multiplex PCR. This repertoire shows a few hundred thousand clones, around 90% found once; its top ten account for approximately 1.2%. The source material was PBMCs or T cells enriched from blood (not recorded which). The receptors here all came from a human donor in a cohort exposed to, infected with or recovered from COVID-19 (not recorded which). The donor label of this sample is uncertain. The CDR3 runs from the conserved cysteine through the conserved F or W. The order of the fields is D gene, clone size, V gene, J gene, CDR3 protein, CDR3 DNA. A D gene is named only where the DNA matches it firmly. The size field is filled for only some rows; it gives once, few, many or a size class.

D gene: TRBD1; clone size: -; V gene: TRBV12-5; J gene: TRBJ1-2; CDR3 protein: CASGPAMTGFKIGYTF; CDR3 DNA: TGTGCTAGTGGTCCGGCCATGACAGGGTTCAAGATTGGCTACACCTTC
D gene: TRBD1; clone size: -; V gene: TRBV7-9; J gene: TRBJ1-2; CDR3 protein: CASSTGVVYGYTF; CDR3 DNA: TGTGCCTCCTCGACAGGGGTCGTCTATGGCTACACCTTC
D gene: -; clone size: -; V gene: TRBV20-1; J gene: TRBJ1-2; CDR3 protein: CSASVAFNYGYTF; CDR3 DNA: TGCAGTGCTAGTGTTGCGTTCAACTATGGCTACACCTTC
D gene: TRBD1; clone size: once; V gene: TRBV15; J gene: TRBJ1-1; CDR3 protein: CATSRGDRNTEAFF; CDR3 DNA: TGTGCCACCAGCAGAGGGGACAGGAACACTGAAGCTTTCTTT
D gene: -; clone size: -; V gene: TRBV9; J gene: TRBJ1-2; CDR3 protein: CASSASLRRTYGYTF; CDR3 DNA: TGTGCCAGCAGCGCCTCCCTTCGCAGGACATATGGCTACACCTTC
D gene: -; clone size: -; V gene: TRBV20-1; J gene: TRBJ1-2; CDR3 protein: CSASDLRTVSYGYTF; CDR3 DNA: TGCAGTGCTAGTGATCTTAGGACAGTATCCTATGGCTACACCTTC
D gene: TRBD1; clone size: few; V gene: TRBV6-2/TRBV6-3; J gene: TRBJ1-2; CDR3 protein: CASSGQVKERGYTF; CDR3 DNA: TGTGCCAGCAGTGGACAGGTTAAGGAGAGAGGCTACACCTTC
D gene: TRBD1; clone size: -; V gene: TRBV19; J gene: TRBJ2-5; CDR3 protein: CASSRDREETQYF; CDR3 DNA: TGTGCCAGTAGTAGGGACAGGGAGGAGACCCAGTACTTC
D gene: TRBD1; clone size: -; V gene: TRBV2; J gene: TRBJ2-5; CDR3 protein: CASSKGTGGTQYF; CDR3 DNA: TGTGCCAGCAGTAAGGGGACAGGGGGGACCCAGTACTTC
D gene: -; clone size: -; V gene: TRBV7-8; J gene: TRBJ2-7; CDR3 protein: CASSLVASAVGTYEQYF; CDR3 DNA: TGTGCCAGCAGCTTAGTTGCTAGCGCCGTCGGGACCTACGAGCAGTACTTC
D gene: TRBD1; clone size: -; V gene: TRBV11-2; J gene: TRBJ2-1; CDR3 protein: CASSPGTGSSSSYNEQFF; CDR3 DNA: TGTGCCAGCAGTCCCGGGACAGGGTCCTCGAGCTCCTACAATGAGCAGTTCTTC
D gene: -; clone size: -; V gene: TRBV6-5; J gene: TRBJ2-5; CDR3 protein: CASTFLTGMQETQYF; CDR3 DNA: TGTGCCAGCACCTTCCTCACAGGGATGCAAGAGACCCAGTACTTC
D gene: TRBD1; clone size: -; V gene: TRBV6-1; J gene: TRBJ1-1; CDR3 protein: CASSEETGDWNTEAFF; CDR3 DNA: TGTGCCAGCAGTGAAGAGACAGGGGACTGGAACACTGAAGCTTTCTTT
D gene: TRBD1; clone size: -; V gene: TRBV7-2; J gene: TRBJ1-2; CDR3 protein: CASSYLQGIGGYTF; CDR3 DNA: TGTGCCAGCAGCTACCTACAGGGGATTGGAGGCTACACCTTC
D gene: TRBD1; clone size: -; V gene: TRBV2; J gene: TRBJ1-1; CDR3 protein: CASRETTGANTEAFF; CDR3 DNA: TGTGCCAGCAGGGAGACGACAGGGGCGAACACTGAAGCTTTCTTT
D gene: TRBD1; clone size: -; V gene: TRBV6-2/TRBV6-3; J gene: TRBJ1-6; CDR3 protein: CASSSPTGTIYNSPLHF; CDR3 DNA: TGTGCCAGCAGTTCGCCGACAGGGACCATCTATAATTCACCCCTCCACTTT
D gene: -; clone size: -; V gene: TRBV12-3/TRBV12-4; J gene: TRBJ1-5; CDR3 protein: CASSFLRGQPQHF; CDR3 DNA: TGTGCCAGCAGTTTTTTAAGGGGACAGCCCCAGCATTTT